Below, 3 T cell receptor beta chains from the same sample are listed, as sequenced in a study of T cell repertoires in cytomegalovirus infection. TCRdb ran MiXCR on the reads and lists one entry per CDR3 protein. This table holds 150,000 to 200,000 distinct CDR3 sequences, about 28% found once. The sequenced sample was PBMCs. These receptors were obtained from a human donor in good health (CMV status not recorded). Some clones in this sample may be carry-over from other donors' samples.

This clonotype was counted a few times. The chain is built from TRBV20-1 and TRBJ1-5, with D possibly TRBD1 on 5 matching bases. CDR1 and CDR2 from the germline V gene are DFQATT and SNEGSKA (reference sequence). The CDR3 runs to 12 residues. V dropped 2 bases and J dropped 11 bases, with 13 bases sitting between them. The CDR3 region is CSARIHARAQHF. CDR3 nucleotide sequence: TGCAGTGCTAGAATACACGCCAGGGCCCAGCATTTT.

The chain carries TRBV6-2 or TRBV6-3 and TRBJ1-1; D ambiguous. Trimming took off 8 bases at V and 3 bases at J, with 7 bases between the two ends. Per the germline V gene, CDR1 is MNHEY and CDR2 is SVGEGT. This CDR3 region has 11 residues. The CDR3 protein is CASRRHTEAFF. The CDR3 DNA reads TGTGCCAGCCGACGGCACACTGAAGCTTTCTTT.

The genes are TRBV11-2 and TRBJ1-4; D not resolved. This CDR3 has 13 amino acids. The V gene's germline CDR1 is SGHAT and CDR2 FQNNGV. Between the trimmed V and J ends, which lost 2 bases and 8 bases, there was a span of 9 bases. The CDR3 is CASSLQRPEKLFF. The CDR3 nucleotides are TGTGCCAGCAGCTTACAGCGTCCCGAAAAACTGTTTTTT. The full variable domain, with the rest looked up from reference TRBV11-2 and TRBJ1-4, is EAGVAQSPRYKIIEKRQSVAFWCNPISGHATLYWYQQILGQGPKLLIQFQNNGVVDDSQLPKDRFSAERLKGVDSTLKIQPAKLEDSAVYLCASSLQRPEKLFFGSGTQLSVL.